Here is one T cell receptor beta chain with its context. Its antigen is not known. The data were obtained in a study of cytomegalovirus exposure and HLA in healthy donors. Study results and caveats: Cytomegalovirus association was assigned to about 150 TCR beta chains.

Germline CDR1 MGHRA, CDR2 YSYEKL. The CDR3 has 15 amino acids. The V gene lost 3 bases and the J gene lost 8 bases, with 16 bases spanning the gap. At collection, donors were nominally healthy, but unrecorded immune exposures were probable. Primers: 60 Vbeta forward and 13 Jbeta reverse. Generated by immunoSEQ multiplex PCR, the TCRdb table keeps only in-frame clones and is missing some. The table shows under 250,000 clones, with about 77% occurring only once. This sequence joins TRBV4-1 and TRBJ1-4; D call uncertain. The receptor's source is a boy younger than 18 in good health and CMV-seronegative. The sample taken for sequencing was PBMCs. This chain's CDR3 is CASSQVSGLREKLFF. The CDR3 DNA reads TGCGCCAGCAGCCAGGTTTCTGGGTTGAGGGAAAAACTGTTTTTT.